This T cell receptor beta chain was recorded in a study of cytomegalovirus exposure and HLA in healthy donors. General observations from the study: CMV serostatus was the sole immune exposure information available.

Researchers ran the PCR with 60 Vbeta and 13 Jbeta primers. Original analysis: Later, an analysis found around 77 million unique TCR beta chains, and about 10 million of these were shared. TCRdb keeps only in-frame clones here, not all; method: immunoSEQ multiplex PCR. D and trimming come from the DNA, and the V and J calls and clone size come from that table. The sample lists fewer than 150,000 clones; around 77% were seen once. As regards this clone: Its specificity is not known.

The germline gives CDR1 PRHDT, CDR2 FYEKMQ (reference sequence). The ends were cut back, 2 bases at V and 4 bases at J, with 15 bases in the middle. The CDR3 covers 16 residues. The sequencing sample was made of PBMCs. The chain uses TRBV13 and TRBJ1-3; a possible D gene is TRBD1 (6 bases). The origin of this receptor is a man aged 30 to 45 in good health and CMV-seronegative. The CDR3: CASSLPTGLEGNTIYF. CDR3 nucleotides: TGTGCCAGCAGCTTACCCACAGGGTTAGAAGGAAACACCATATATTTT.